The T cell receptor beta chain described here comes from a study of T cells in Graves' hyperthyroidism and ophthalmopathy. The CDR3 regions of TCR beta were amplified from RNA transcripts. RT-PCR in the first round (using the HTBI primer set) targeted the TCR CDR3. TCRdb redid the calling of the multiplex PCR reads with MiXCR, one entry per CDR3 protein. The sample has some 800,000 distinct CDR3 sequences, roughly 40% seen once. This clonotype has more than one count but fewer than ten. The CDR3 is 16 amino acids. In germline, CDR1 is SGHRS, CDR2 YFSETQ. Trimming removed 2 bases from V and 6 bases from J; junction bases left unmatched: 6.

The source is a man aged 18 to 29 with Graves' hyperthyroidism. The source material was blood. V gene TRBV5-1 combines with J gene TRBJ2-2; 11 nucleotides agree with TRBD1. In nucleotides, the CDR3 is TGCGCCAGCAGCTTAAGTGGACAGGGGGCTGCCGGGGAGCTGTTTTTT. Amino acids: CASSLSGQGAAGELFF.